The source of this T cell receptor (beta chain) is a study of T-cell memory formation after mild COVID-19 (dated by TCRdb to the early 2020s). General notes on the study: TCR sequence clusters from the two donors were found to be largely donor specific. In two donors, T-cell clones that expanded and contracted after mild COVID-19 were followed by sequencing TCRalpha and TCRbeta repertoires longitudinally. The cohort was made up of two young adult volunteers, one female and one male, who were previously healthy.

Data came from an Illumina NovaSeq 6000. TCRalpha and TCRbeta cDNA libraries were built by 5'RACE with constant-segment primers, adding sample barcodes and unique molecular identifiers. RNA was extracted from every sample with Trizol reagent. The libraries were amplified in two PCR steps, and the second step added a second sample barcode and Illumina TruSeq adapters. Sequencing of libraries was performed on an Illumina NovaSeq with 2 x 150 bp paired-end reads. The paper's data handling went like this. With migec v1.2.7, reads were demultiplexed and then collapsed into UMI-guided consensus sequences. Using mixcr v2.1.11, UMI consensuses were aligned to TRA and TRB V and J templates and then assembled into clonotypes. Expanded or contracted clonotypes were those called significant by both edgeR and NoisET, with noise models trained on biological replicates. For edgeR calls, a false discovery rate-adjusted p below 0.01 and a log2 fold-change threshold of 1 were applied. As an exploratory analysis of dynamics, max-normalized trajectories of the 1000 most abundant clonotypes were examined with PCA combined with hierarchical clustering. Each responding clone was given a CD4 or CD8 phenotype based on the CD4+ and CD8+ repertoires, which had been sequenced separately. TCRdb cleaned the public reads at Q25 with fastp, built clones with MiXCR and kept in-frame beta chains. Here each entry gathers all rows of one CDR3 protein and keeps the most common genes and DNA. These V and J calls derive from TCRdb rather than the authors' analysis. Within this sample are roughly 300,000 distinct CDR3 sequences, with around 16% of them counted one time only. The ten most abundant clones make up approximately 25% of the sample.

What the authors observed across the whole study: Only a couple of mild cases were covered in the study, and larger cohorts including severe cases with pre-infection samples were considered necessary. Contracting CD4+ clones appeared mostly in the CM and EM memory subsets, whereas CD8+ clones were enriched in EMRA. SARS-CoV-2 specificity of the second-wave clones peaking on day 37 was not confirmed. Some responding clones were detected in pre-infection memory, which suggested that pre-existing cross-reactive memory T cells had joined the SARS-CoV-2 response. Clones contracting from day 15 to 85 had balanced CD4/CD8 phenotypes, while a second wave expanding from day 15 to 37 was biased towards CD4+.

Ficoll-Paque density gradient centrifugation was the method used to isolate PBMCs. V gives up 2 bases and J gives up 4 bases, and the segment between their germline ends measures 4 bases. Counted from cysteine to phenylalanine, this CDR3 has 12 amino acids. Kept here is only the CDR3 DNA, which spans 36 bases and is read in frame from base 1. With respect to this clonotype: No antigen is known for it. No base qualities exist here, and no much larger clone lies one base off it.

The TCR comes from a man aged 18-30 years who had mild COVID-19 (a few samples of this study predate the infection). The sample titles of this study are shuffled in the database, so cell type and time point are left out; the donor was told from shared clones. The chain was built from TRBV12-3 or TRBV12-4 and TRBJ2-3, with the D gene uncertain. The sequenced sample consisted of PBMCs or a T cell subset sorted from them (not recorded which). The CDR3 here reads CASSLYADTQYF. The sequenced DNA is TGTGCCAGCAGTTTATATGCAGATACGCAGTATTTT.